These T cell receptor beta chains were read from a single sample in a study of cytomegalovirus exposure and HLA in healthy donors. Profiling relied on immunoSEQ multiplex PCR, and the TCRdb table lists in-frame clones only, not all of them. The data show almost 65,000 clones, about 89% seen once. The specimen sequenced was PBMCs. These TCRs come from a woman younger than 35 in good health and CMV-seronegative. The CDR3 runs from the conserved cysteine through the conserved F or W. D genes are given only for firm matches. Clone size appears in some rows only: once, few, many, or a class for an expanded clone.

d_gene: TRBD1
j_gene: TRBJ1-1
abundance: -
v_gene: TRBV27
CDR3nt: TGTGCCAGCAGAAGGAGAGGACAGGGTTTGTCTGAAGCTTTCTTT
CDR3aa: CASRRRGQGLSEAFF

d_gene: -
j_gene: TRBJ1-1
abundance: -
v_gene: TRBV6-5
CDR3nt: TGTGCCAGCAGTTACTACGGGGACATGAACACTGAAGCTTTCTTT
CDR3aa: CASSYYGDMNTEAFF

d_gene: TRBD2
j_gene: TRBJ2-3
abundance: -
v_gene: TRBV27
CDR3nt: TGTGCCAGCAGCGAATTCAAGCGGGGGGGCACAGATACGCAGTATTTT
CDR3aa: CASSEFKRGGTDTQYF

d_gene: -
j_gene: TRBJ1-6
abundance: -
v_gene: TRBV11-2
CDR3nt: TGTGCCAGCAGCCCACAACAGGGATTAAGCTCACCCCTCCACTTT
CDR3aa: CASSPQQGLSSPLHF

d_gene: -
j_gene: TRBJ2-7
abundance: -
v_gene: TRBV4-3
CDR3nt: TGCGCCAGCAGCCAAGATCGGAGAGGGTACGAGCAGTACTTC
CDR3aa: CASSQDRRGYEQYF

d_gene: TRBD2
j_gene: TRBJ2-1
abundance: -
v_gene: TRBV10-2
CDR3nt: TGCGCCAGCAGTGAGTTAGCGGGGGGCCACTCCTACAATGAGCAGTTCTTC
CDR3aa: CASSELAGGHSYNEQFF

d_gene: -
j_gene: TRBJ1-5
abundance: -
v_gene: TRBV28
CDR3nt: TGTGCCAGCGGCTCGAATCGGGACATAAATCAGCCCCAGCATTTT
CDR3aa: CASGSNRDINQPQHF

d_gene: -
j_gene: TRBJ2-1
abundance: -
v_gene: TRBV6-1
CDR3nt: TGTGCCAGCCGAAGACTAGAAGGGCAGTTCTTC
CDR3aa: CASRRLEGQFF

d_gene: -
j_gene: TRBJ1-4
abundance: -
v_gene: TRBV10-3
CDR3nt: TGTGCCATCAGTGACCGGGGTTCTAATGAAAAACTGTTTTTT
CDR3aa: CAISDRGSNEKLFF

d_gene: -
j_gene: TRBJ1-5
abundance: -
v_gene: TRBV4-1
CDR3nt: TGCGCCAGCAGCCTTGAGCGGGGACGTACAACAGAACGAAATCAGCCCCAGCATTTT
CDR3aa: CASSLERGRTTERNQPQHF

d_gene: TRBD1
j_gene: TRBJ2-1
abundance: -
v_gene: TRBV9
CDR3nt: TGTGCCAGCAGCCTGCCGGGACAGCCGGGGAATGAGCAGTTCTTC
CDR3aa: CASSLPGQPGNEQFF

d_gene: -
j_gene: TRBJ1-1
abundance: few
v_gene: TRBV30
CDR3nt: TGTGCCTCCCGTCTGAGTGAAGCTTTCTTT
CDR3aa: CASRLSEAFF

d_gene: -
j_gene: TRBJ2-3
abundance: -
v_gene: TRBV7-3
CDR3nt: TGTGCCAGCAGCTCTCGGGGGTTCTCCCCAGATACGCAGTATTTT
CDR3aa: CASSSRGFSPDTQYF

d_gene: -
j_gene: TRBJ2-2
abundance: -
v_gene: TRBV7-2
CDR3nt: TGTGCCAGCAGCTTATCGGGCAGGGGATCCGGGGAGCTGTTTTTT
CDR3aa: CASSLSGRGSGELFF

d_gene: -
j_gene: TRBJ2-4
abundance: once
v_gene: TRBV28
CDR3nt: TGTGCCAGCCGTAGGGGTGTCAGTTTACACATTCAGTACTTC
CDR3aa: CASRRGVSLHIQYF

d_gene: TRBD2
j_gene: TRBJ2-3
abundance: -
v_gene: TRBV2
CDR3nt: TGTGCCAGCAGTGAGCGGGAGGGCCTGACGCAGTATTTT
CDR3aa: CASSEREGLTQYF

d_gene: -
j_gene: TRBJ2-7
abundance: once
v_gene: TRBV4-3
CDR3nt: TGCGCCAGCAGCCTCGGAGGAGTTAACGAGCAGTACTTC
CDR3aa: CASSLGGVNEQYF

d_gene: TRBD1
j_gene: TRBJ2-7
abundance: -
v_gene: TRBV5-1
CDR3nt: TGCGCCAGCAGCTTGGATCCGGGACAGGGGGCGTACGAGCAGTACTTC
CDR3aa: CASSLDPGQGAYEQYF

d_gene: -
j_gene: TRBJ1-1
abundance: -
v_gene: TRBV7-8
CDR3nt: TGTGCCAGCAGCCCCGCGCAGGGTATAGTATGGACTGAAGCTTTCTTT
CDR3aa: CASSPAQGIVWTEAFF

d_gene: TRBD2
j_gene: TRBJ2-1
abundance: -
v_gene: TRBV6-1
CDR3nt: TGTGCCAGCAGTGAACTAGCGGGACTCAATGAGCAGTTCTTC
CDR3aa: CASSELAGLNEQFF

d_gene: -
j_gene: TRBJ2-1
abundance: -
v_gene: TRBV28
CDR3nt: TGTGCCAGCAGACAACTCCGGGTCCTATGGAATGAGCAGTTCTTC
CDR3aa: CASRQLRVLWNEQFF

d_gene: TRBD1
j_gene: TRBJ1-1
abundance: -
v_gene: TRBV29-1
CDR3nt: TGCAGCGAAGACAGGGGCCCGAACACTGAAGCTTTCTTT
CDR3aa: CSEDRGPNTEAFF

d_gene: TRBD2
j_gene: TRBJ2-2
abundance: -
v_gene: TRBV7-3
CDR3nt: TGTGCCAGCAGCTTAACGGGCCGTTCCGGGACTAGCGGACTTACCGGGGAGCTGTTTTTT
CDR3aa: CASSLTGRSGTSGLTGELFF

d_gene: -
j_gene: TRBJ2-6
abundance: -
v_gene: TRBV10-2
CDR3nt: TGCGCCAGCAGGAGCAGGGCTGGGGCCAACGTCCTGACTTTC
CDR3aa: CASRSRAGANVLTF

d_gene: TRBD1
j_gene: TRBJ1-1
abundance: -
v_gene: TRBV6-5
CDR3nt: TGTGCCAGCAACAGAAAACAGGGGCTCGAAGCTTTCTTT
CDR3aa: CASNRKQGLEAFF

d_gene: -
j_gene: TRBJ1-2
abundance: few
v_gene: TRBV27
CDR3nt: TGTGCCAGCAGTAGGACATTTAACTATGGCTACACCTTC
CDR3aa: CASSRTFNYGYTF

d_gene: TRBD1
j_gene: TRBJ1-2
abundance: -
v_gene: TRBV7-6
CDR3nt: TGTGCCAGCAGCCCCACAGGGGCGGCTGGCTACACCTTC
CDR3aa: CASSPTGAAGYTF

d_gene: -
j_gene: TRBJ1-5
abundance: few
v_gene: TRBV19
CDR3nt: TGTGCCAGTAGTACAGGAGACTATAGCAATCAGCCCCAGCATTTT
CDR3aa: CASSTGDYSNQPQHF

d_gene: TRBD2
j_gene: TRBJ2-3
abundance: -
v_gene: TRBV30
CDR3nt: TGTGCCTGGATCTCGCTAGCGGGAAGGCATACGCAGTATTTT
CDR3aa: CAWISLAGRHTQYF

d_gene: -
j_gene: TRBJ1-3
abundance: -
v_gene: TRBV9
CDR3nt: TGTGCCAGCAGCGAAACCTACAGGGAGAACACCATATATTTT
CDR3aa: CASSETYRENTIYF

d_gene: TRBD2
j_gene: TRBJ2-5
abundance: -
v_gene: TRBV6-5
CDR3nt: TGTGCCAGCAGTTCCGGGGGGGGATTACAAGAGACCCAGTACTTC
CDR3aa: CASSSGGGLQETQYF

d_gene: -
j_gene: TRBJ1-1
abundance: -
v_gene: TRBV19
CDR3nt: TGTGCCAGTAGTACGAGCGGAGGCACTGAAGCTTTCTTT
CDR3aa: CASSTSGGTEAFF

d_gene: TRBD1
j_gene: TRBJ1-2
abundance: -
v_gene: TRBV11-2
CDR3nt: TGTGCCAGCAGCGGAAACAGGGACAGGGTCAAGAAGTATGGCTACACCTTC
CDR3aa: CASSGNRDRVKKYGYTF

d_gene: -
j_gene: TRBJ1-2
abundance: -
v_gene: TRBV5-1
CDR3nt: TGCGCCAGCAGCTTGGATGTGACAGGATACTATGGCTACACCTTC
CDR3aa: CASSLDVTGYYGYTF

d_gene: -
j_gene: TRBJ2-3
abundance: -
v_gene: TRBV5-6
CDR3nt: TGTGCCAGCAGCTTGGGGGCAGGTCAGGCAAATACGCAGTATTTT
CDR3aa: CASSLGAGQANTQYF

d_gene: TRBD2
j_gene: TRBJ2-1
abundance: -
v_gene: TRBV19
CDR3nt: TGTGCCAGTAGTCAGACTAGCGGAAGCTACAATGAGCAGTTCTTC
CDR3aa: CASSQTSGSYNEQFF

d_gene: TRBD2
j_gene: TRBJ2-7
abundance: -
v_gene: TRBV7-2
CDR3nt: TGTGCCAGCCACGTGGGACTAGCGGGAGCCGAGCAGTACTTC
CDR3aa: CASHVGLAGAEQYF

d_gene: TRBD1
j_gene: TRBJ2-7
abundance: -
v_gene: TRBV9
CDR3nt: TGTGCCAGCAGCGCCGGAACAGGGGGACCATACGAGCAGTACTTC
CDR3aa: CASSAGTGGPYEQYF

d_gene: -
j_gene: TRBJ1-1
abundance: -
v_gene: TRBV5-4
CDR3nt: TGTGCCAGCAGCTCCCCGGACAGATTCAACACTGAAGCTTTCTTT
CDR3aa: CASSSPDRFNTEAFF

d_gene: -
j_gene: TRBJ1-5
abundance: -
v_gene: TRBV19
CDR3nt: TGTGCCAGTACCGATCGGGGACACTCTAATAGCAATCAGCCCCAGCATTTT
CDR3aa: CASTDRGHSNSNQPQHF

d_gene: TRBD1
j_gene: TRBJ2-1
abundance: -
v_gene: TRBV6-1
CDR3nt: TGTGCCAGCAGTCTCGGACAGGGGTCATACAATGAGCAGTTCTTC
CDR3aa: CASSLGQGSYNEQFF

d_gene: -
j_gene: TRBJ1-2
abundance: -
v_gene: TRBV10-3
CDR3nt: TGTGCCATCGCATTAGACAGCTATGGCTACACCTTC
CDR3aa: CAIALDSYGYTF

d_gene: -
j_gene: TRBJ1-1
abundance: -
v_gene: TRBV30
CDR3nt: TGTGCCTGGAGTGTAGACGGGGGCACTGAAGCTTTCTTT
CDR3aa: CAWSVDGGTEAFF

d_gene: -
j_gene: TRBJ2-1
abundance: -
v_gene: TRBV5-6
CDR3nt: TGTGCCAGCAGCTTGCGGTCAGGGCGGCAGTTCTTC
CDR3aa: CASSLRSGRQFF

d_gene: TRBD1
j_gene: TRBJ1-1
abundance: -
v_gene: TRBV5-1
CDR3nt: TGCGCCAGCAGCTTGGGATTCGGTACAGGGGTTTTGAACACTGAAGCTTTCTTT
CDR3aa: CASSLGFGTGVLNTEAFF

d_gene: -
j_gene: TRBJ1-2
abundance: -
v_gene: TRBV2
CDR3nt: TGTGCCAGCAGTAGACAGGTGACCTCTTATGGCTACACCTTC
CDR3aa: CASSRQVTSYGYTF

d_gene: TRBD1
j_gene: TRBJ2-2
abundance: once
v_gene: TRBV7-3
CDR3nt: TGTGCCAGCAGCCCCCCCGGGACAGGGAGGGCCGGGGAGCTGTTTTTT
CDR3aa: CASSPPGTGRAGELFF

d_gene: TRBD2
j_gene: TRBJ2-5
abundance: -
v_gene: TRBV6-1
CDR3nt: TGTGCCAGCAGTGAAAGGGGGACTAGCGGGGACGAGGGTCAAGAGACCCAGTACTTC
CDR3aa: CASSERGTSGDEGQETQYF

d_gene: TRBD1
j_gene: TRBJ2-3
abundance: -
v_gene: TRBV27
CDR3nt: TGTGCCAGCAGTTTGATGAGACAGGGTAGAACAGATACGCAGTATTTT
CDR3aa: CASSLMRQGRTDTQYF

d_gene: -
j_gene: TRBJ2-3
abundance: -
v_gene: TRBV12-5
CDR3nt: TGTGCTAGTGGTTTGGTACGGGACGGGAGATCTAGCACAGATACGCAGTATTTT
CDR3aa: CASGLVRDGRSSTDTQYF

d_gene: TRBD1
j_gene: TRBJ2-3
abundance: -
v_gene: TRBV18
CDR3nt: TGTGCCAGCTCTCCTACAGGGGGAGTCACAGATACGCAGTATTTT
CDR3aa: CASSPTGGVTDTQYF

d_gene: -
j_gene: TRBJ2-7
abundance: -
v_gene: TRBV7-8
CDR3nt: TGTGCCAGCAGCTTAGACAGCTCCTTCATGACAGGGAGGACCTACGAGCAGTACTTC
CDR3aa: CASSLDSSFMTGRTYEQYF